In its sample, the clone carrying this T cell receptor (beta chain) was seen a few times. Each CDR3 protein gets one entry after TCRdb re-called the 5' RACE reads with MiXCR. The profile shows a few hundred thousand distinct CDR3 sequences, 12% to 15% of them singletons. This sample is drawn from a study of identical twins. The germline V gene encodes CDR1 MNHNY and CDR2 SVGAGI (reference sequence). This CDR3 has 13 amino acids. Trimming cost V 7 bases and J 6 bases, with 10 bases left between them. These data were also reused for a study on yellow fever vaccine responses in identical twins.

The sequenced sample was CD4+ T cells sorted from blood. This sequence joins TRBV6-6 and TRBJ1-6; D is perhaps TRBD1 (5 bases). The receptor's source is a woman aged 18-29 years in good health. CDR3 sequence (DNA): TGTGCCAGCACTCTCGGGGCTAATTCACCCCTCCACTTT. Its translation is CASTLGANSPLHF.